This T cell receptor beta chain appears in the sequencing data of a study of shared clonotypes between healthy human individuals. CDR3 length: 15 amino acids. The ends were cut back, 4 bases at V and 7 bases at J, with 16 bases in the middle. Germline V gene sequence: CDR1 SNHLY, CDR2 FYNNEI. The run depth of the assay was deep. Measured with immunoSEQ multiplex PCR; TCRdb has only the in-frame clones, and not every one. The repertoire includes 550,000 to 850,000 clones, 72% of them detected once, and less than 2% sits in the top ten. This clone was seen more than once but under ten times. Material for sequencing was memory CD4+ T cells sorted from blood. The sample's subset: CD45RA-negative fraction. This clonotype was sampled from a young woman in good health. The V and J genes are TRBV2 and TRBJ1-4, with D possibly being TRBD1 (6 bases). The CDR3 nucleotides read TGTGCCAGCAGTGGCCACAGGGTGGAGTTTGAAAAACTGTTTTTT. Translating gives CASSGHRVEFEKLFF. Variable domain in full (rest from reference TRBV2 and TRBJ1-4): EPEVTQTPSHQVTQMGQEVILRCVPISNHLYFYWYRQILGQKVEFLVSFYNNEISEKSEIFDDQFSVERPDGSNFTLKIRSTKLEDSAMYFCASSGHRVEFEKLFFGSGTQLSVL.